These 19 T cell receptor beta chains were all obtained from the same sample, sequenced in a study of tumor-infiltrating lymphocytes in primary liver carcinoma. Co-extracted RNA and DNA came from roughly 20-30 mg of unsorted bulk tissue. Reverse transcription of around 500 ng total RNA with a constant-region primer produced TCR beta cDNA. Investigators got TCR beta libraries out of three nested multiplex PCR rounds, done with slightly modified ARM-PCR. The first two PCR rounds used TRBV1-TRBV30 primers with a Cbeta primer, 9 to 11 cycles each. MiXCR, run by TCRdb on the multiplex PCR reads, gives a single entry per CDR3 protein. Counted here are 20,000 to 25,000 distinct CDR3 sequences, about 80% occurring once; the ten biggest clones make up about 40%. Source material: liver tumor tissue from sampling region 1. This sample's subset: tumor region T1, superior pole. The origin of the receptors is a woman in her 30s with primary liver carcinoma and hepatitis B virus infection.

Worth noting for this clonotype: A read error may produce the germline difference seen at one junction end. The chain employs TRBV30 and TRBJ1-1; D not certain. From germline, CDR1 is GTSNPN and CDR2 SVGIG (reference sequence). This CDR3 has 16 amino acids. Here the CDR3 DNA reads TGTACCTGGAGTGTAGGTGGCGGGCTCCCGAACACTGAAGCTTTCTTT. This sequence encodes CTWSVGGGLPNTEAFF.

Points on this clonotype: One end of the junction fails to match germline, which may point to a read error. The chain uses TRBV11-3 and TRBJ2-1; TRBD2 matches 7 bases. The length of the CDR3 is 15 residues. From germline, CDR1 is SGHNT and CDR2 YENEEA. The CDR3 region is CASCRLAGVGHEQFF. Written as DNA, the CDR3 is TGTGCCAGCTGCCGACTAGCTGGGGTGGGGCATGAGCAGTTTTTC.

Concerning this clonotype: At one end, the junction sequence differs from germline, possibly due to a read error. The chain employs TRBV5-6 and TRBJ2-2, with TRBD2 as a possible D gene (5 bases). Germline CDR1 is SGHDT and CDR2 is YYEEEE. CDR3 length: 15 residues. The chain's CDR3 is CASMLAPRVTGEMFF. In DNA form, the CDR3 reads TGTGCCAGCATGTTGGCACCCAGAGTCACCGGGGAGATGTTTTTT.

With regard to this clonotype: One end of the junction does not line up with germline, which may come from a read error. This sequence joins TRBV30 and TRBJ2-7, with 7 bases lining up with TRBD1. This CDR3 comprises 12 residues. Looked up from germline, CDR1 is GTSNPN and CDR2 is SVGIG (reference sequence). CDR3 residues: CAWNGTAYEQYF. The DNA for the CDR3 is TGTGCCTGGAATGGGACAGCGTACGAACAGTACTTC.

As regards this clonotype: An end of the junction differs from the germline gene, which may be a read error. The J gene is TRBJ2-2, the V gene TRBV6-5; 8 bases fit TRBD1. This CDR3 has 15 residues. Looked up from germline, CDR1 is MNHEY and CDR2 is SVGAGI. The CDR3 nucleotides read TGTGCCAGCAGTCCCCGGACAGGGCTCACCGGGAAGCTGTTTTTT. It translates to CASSPRTGLTGKLFF.

In regard to this clonotype: The conserved closing phenylalanine or tryptophan is absent in this CDR3, likely reflecting a read error. V and J are TRBV4-2 and TRBJ2-7; 10 nucleotides match TRBD1. Germline assignment: CDR1 LGHNA and CDR2 YNFKEQ. The CDR3 sequence is 18 residues long. After removal of 3 bases from V and 6 bases from J, the junction contained 17 bases not matched to a gene. The CDR3 DNA reads as TGTGCCAGCAGCCAGGAACACCTAGGACAGGGGGGACCACGCGAGCAGTACCTA. This encodes CASSQEHLGQGGPREQYL.

The CDR3 is CASCLGHYGYTF. The CDR3 region has the DNA TGTGCCAGTTGCCTGGGACACTATGGCTACACCTTC. This chain links TRBV4-2 with TRBJ1-2; perhaps TRBD1 as D (5 bases). CDR1 LGHNA and CDR2 YNFKEQ come from the germline V gene. V lost 9 bases and J lost 3, with 11 bases in between. This CDR3 comprises 12 residues.

Notes on this clonotype: The germline gene is not matched at one end of the junction; a read error may be the cause. The chain couples TRBV2 to TRBJ2-1; D is undetermined. The CDR3 loop spans 13 amino acids. Germline V gives CDR1 SNHLY, CDR2 FYNNEI. CDR3 nucleotide sequence: TGTGCCAGCAGCGGTAACAGCCACAATGAACAGTTCTTC. The encoded protein is CASSGNSHNEQFF.

The chain has TRBV30 and TRBJ1-1; D gene unclear. Looked up from germline, CDR1 is GTSNPN and CDR2 is SVGIG (reference sequence). V lost 4 bases, J lost 1 base, and 19 bases lay in between. The CDR3 loop spans 16 amino acids. The DNA for the CDR3 is TGTGCCTGGATTGTAGGCGGCAGGCTTTCGAACACTGAAGCTTTCTTT. Its protein product is CAWIVGGRLSNTEAFF. Full variable domain (remainder filled in from reference TRBV30 and TRBJ1-1): SQTIHQWPATLVQPVGSPLSLECTVEGTSNPNLYWYRQAAGRGLQLLFYSVGIGQISSEVPQNLSASRPQDRQFILSSKKLLLSDSGFYLCAWIVGGRLSNTEAFFGQGTRLTVV.

On this clonotype itself: This may arise from a read error, as a much more abundant clone is one base away. V usage is TRBV20-1 and J usage is TRBJ2-1; 10 bases are shared with TRBD2. The V segment lost 6 bases and the J segment 0 bases; nucleotides outside the gene matches: 11. Per the germline V gene, CDR1 is DFQATT and CDR2 is SNEGSKA (reference sequence). This CDR3 is built from 17 residues. CDR3 region: CSAPAGGLLSSYNEQFF. In DNA form, the CDR3 reads TGCAGTGCCCCAGCGGGAGGGCTACTGAGCTCCTACAATGAGCAGTTCTTC.

Of note for this clonotype: The junction departs from the called germline gene at one end, perhaps through a read error. This chain uses TRBV12-3 or TRBV12-4 with TRBJ2-3; D gene uncertain. This CDR3 is 16 amino acids long. The CDR3 DNA reads TGTGCTAGCAGTTTCACACAAGTCGGTAGTACAGATACGCAGTATTTT. Amino acids: CASSFTQVGSTDTQYF.

In this sample, this clonotype turned up once. Sequence at one end of the junction differs from germline and may be a read error. DNA for the CDR3: TGTGCCTGTAGTGTACCCTGGGGAGAAAAACTGTTTTTT. Translating it yields CACSVPWGEKLFF. V is TRBV30 and J is TRBJ1-4; no clear D. Per the germline V gene, CDR1 is GTSNPN and CDR2 is SVGIG (reference sequence). The CDR3 has 13 amino acids.

For this clonotype: This is likely a read error, given that the CDR3 carries no conserved phenylalanine or tryptophan at its end. The chain is built from TRBV4-3 and TRBJ2-7; 7 positions match TRBD2. This CDR3 is built from 18 residues. Germline CDR1 and CDR2: LGHNA and YSLEER. This CDR3 reads CASSRAVTGGHISYEQYC. CDR3 sequence (DNA): TGTGCCAGCAGCCGAGCTGTGACGGGGGGTCACATTAGCTACGAGCAGTACTGC.

With regard to this clonotype: An end of the junction differs from the germline gene, which may be a read error. The rearrangement uses TRBV11-1 and TRBJ2-5; perhaps D is TRBD1 or TRBD2 (5 bases each). Germline V gives CDR1 SGHAT, CDR2 FQDESV (reference sequence). This CDR3 contains 14 residues. The CDR3 sequence is CTSGLAGCEETQYF. In DNA form, the CDR3 reads TGTACCAGCGGCTTAGCAGGGTGCGAAGAGACCCAGTACTTC.

This clonotype occurred once. A read error may produce the germline difference seen at one junction end. The rearrangement links TRBV30 to TRBJ2-5, with TRBD2 as a possible D gene (5 bases). The CDR3 has 14 amino acids. Germline loops: CDR1 GTSNPN, CDR2 SVGIG (reference sequence). This CDR3 is CAWRTPGCQETQHF. CDR3 nucleotide sequence: TGTGCCTGGAGAACTCCGGGGTGTCAAGAGACCCAGCACTTC.

This clonotype was seen a single time. The CDR3 is CASSVDGHPPPTNMQYF. The CDR3, as DNA: TGTGCCAGCAGCGTAGACGGACACCCTCCACCCACAAATATGCAATATTTT. This rearrangement joins TRBV5-4 to TRBJ2-3; maybe TRBD1 (5 bases). The V end was cut by 4 bases, the J end by 15 bases, with 33 bases between. This CDR3 contains 17 residues. Germline V gives CDR1 SGHNT, CDR2 YYREEE (reference sequence).

This clonotype is classed as medium-sized. The J gene is TRBJ2-3, the V gene TRBV6-5, with 9 bases identical to TRBD1. This CDR3 has 16 residues. Germline values: CDR1 MNHEY, CDR2 SVGAGI. With V trimmed by 5 bases and J by 2 bases, 8 bases remained unmatched. CDR3 bases: TGTGCCAGCAGTGGCCGGACAGGGGCGCACACAGATACGCAGTATTTT. It codes for CASSGRTGAHTDTQYF.

This clonotype was observed at least ten times. CDR3 sequence (DNA): TGTGCCAGCACCCACGAGGGGAGGGGTGAGCAGTTCTTC. Translated: CASTHEGRGEQFF. The chain combines TRBV6-6 with TRBJ2-1; 7 bases line up with TRBD2. Germline CDR1 MNHNY, CDR2 SVGAGI (reference sequence). The CDR3 sequence is 13 residues long. Trimming cost V 7 bases and J 9 bases; bases outside gene matches: 9.

This clonotype turned up a few times. The gene calls are TRBV6-2 or TRBV6-3 and TRBJ2-7, with 7 bases matching TRBD2. The length of the CDR3 is 14 residues. CDR1 and CDR2 from the germline V gene are MNHEY and SVGEGT. The CDR3 reads CVSTYTSVGYEQYF. The CDR3 DNA sequence: TGTGTCAGTACCTATACTAGCGTCGGCTACGAGCAGTACTTC.